The 30 T cell receptor beta chains below all came from one sample that was sequenced in a study of control samples from healthy donors and cancer patients. The repertoire was sequenced with immunoSEQ multiplex PCR; TCRdb's copy has only in-frame clones and lacks some. The sample records tens of thousands of clones, approximately 89% being singletons. Sequencing was carried out using PBMCs. The source of these receptors is a man aged 35 to 55 with colorectal cancer.

This chain connects TRBV28 to TRBJ1-5; D gene ambiguous. Germline values: CDR1 MDHEN, CDR2 SYDVKM. V lost 5 bases and J lost 0, with 2 bases in between. There are 12 residues in the CDR3. CDR3 in amino acids: CASSRSNQPQHF. For the CDR3, the DNA is TGTGCCAGCAGTCGTAGCAATCAGCCCCAGCATTTT. The full variable domain, with the rest looked up from reference TRBV28 and TRBJ1-5, is DVKVTQSSRYLVKRTGEKVFLECVQDMDHENMFWYRQDPGLGLRLIYFSYDVKMKEKGDIPEGYSVSREKKERFSLILESASTNQTSMYLCASSRSNQPQHFGDGTRLSIL.

V usage is TRBV9 and J usage is TRBJ1-6, with a tentative D call TRBD1 (6 bases). Trimming removed 1 base at V and 7 bases at J, with 9 bases between. The CDR3 spans 14 residues. Germline loops: CDR1 SGDLS, CDR2 YYNGEE. CDR3 DNA sequence: TGTGCCAGCAGCGTACGGACAGAAAATTCACCCCTCCACTTT. This translates into CASSVRTENSPLHF.

The V call is TRBV9, the J call TRBJ2-1; TRBD2 agrees at 8 bases. The ends lost 4 bases at V and 6 bases at J; junction bases unmatched: 18. The CDR3 has 18 residues. Germline V lookup: CDR1 SGDLS, CDR2 YYNGEE. The CDR3, as DNA: TGTGCCAGCAGCCTAAGTCTCAGTGGGGCGGGAGGACTCAATGAGCAGTTCTTC. The encoded protein is CASSLSLSGAGGLNEQFF.

This chain connects TRBV7-2 to TRBJ2-7; D is unclear. The germline gives CDR1 SGHTA, CDR2 FQGNSA. CDR3 length: 12 residues. Trimming took 5 bases from V and 0 from J, leaving 5 bases between them. In nucleotides, the CDR3 is TGTGCCAGCAGCCTCAGCTCCTACGAGCAGTACTTC. Translated: CASSLSSYEQYF.

The chain links TRBV23-1 to TRBJ2-2, with 9 nucleotides matching TRBD1. TRBV23-1 falls under the ORF class, with uncertain function. This CDR3 contains 18 residues. The V and J ends lost 4 bases and 0 bases, in that order; junction bases with no gene match: 9. Written as DNA, the CDR3 is TGCGCCAGCAGTCGCCCCGGGACAGGGCCCACGAACACCGGGGAGCTGTTTTTT. Its translation is CASSRPGTGPTNTGELFF.

The rearrangement links TRBV6-5 to TRBJ2-2; D uncertain. Trimming took 2 bases from V and 1 from J, leaving 2 bases between them. Germline lookup yields CDR1 MNHEY and CDR2 SVGAGI. This CDR3 region has 13 residues. The CDR3 is CASSYLNTGELFF. The CDR3 DNA sequence: TGTGCCAGCAGTTACCTGAACACCGGGGAGCTGTTTTTT.

The gene calls are TRBV6-5 and TRBJ2-7; 8 bases line up with TRBD2. V dropped 8 bases and J dropped 3; count of bases not matched to a gene: 0. Germline V CDR1 and CDR2: MNHEY, SVGAGI. The CDR3 length is 11 residues. This CDR3 is CASRGGYEQYF. CDR3 DNA: TGTGCCAGCCGGGGGGGCTACGAGCAGTACTTC.

The gene calls are TRBV2 and TRBJ1-1; 9 nucleotides align to TRBD1. The CDR3 is 12 residues long. V lost 3 bases to trimming and J lost 11 bases; unmatched junction nucleotides: 4. Germline loops: CDR1 SNHLY, CDR2 FYNNEI. DNA for the CDR3: TGTGCCAGCAGTGAGGGACAGGGCAATGCTTTCTTT. This gives the protein CASSEGQGNAFF.

J is TRBJ2-3 and V is TRBV24-1; 10 bases agree with TRBD2. Trimming cost V 7 bases and J 4 bases; bases outside gene matches: 4. The CDR3 totals 14 residues. Germline V lookup: CDR1 KGHDR, CDR2 SFDVKD. This chain's CDR3 is CATRSGRAPDTQYF. CDR3 nucleotides: TGTGCCACCAGGAGCGGGAGGGCCCCAGATACGCAGTATTTT.

The V call is TRBV11-2, the J call TRBJ2-1; no reliable D call. The germline V and J ends were trimmed by 5 bases and 1 base, with 15 bases remaining between them. Germline-derived CDR1 and CDR2 are SGHAT and FQNNGV. The CDR3 length is 16 residues. This CDR3 is CASSPFGVSSYNEQFF. In nucleotides, the CDR3 is TGTGCCAGCAGCCCCTTTGGGGTGAGTTCCTACAATGAGCAGTTCTTC.

The table lists this clone with a count of one. The chain carries TRBV6-5 and TRBJ2-2, with D hard to call. This CDR3 spans 11 amino acids. Germline V gene lookup returns CDR1 MNHEY and CDR2 SVGAGI. Trimming shortened V by 6 bases and J by 4 bases, and 3 bases separated the two germline ends. The CDR3 region has the DNA TGTGCCAGCAGGAGCACCGGGGAGCTGTTTTTT. As protein: CASRSTGELFF.

This rearrangement joins TRBV7-9 to TRBJ1-5; D call uncertain. In germline, CDR1 is SEHNR, CDR2 FQNEAQ (reference sequence). The CDR3 is made up of 13 amino acids. V lost 6 bases, J lost 3 bases, and 9 bases lay in between. DNA of the CDR3: TGTGCCAGCAGTTCCGGTTACAATCAGCCCCAGCATTTT. Translated, it gives CASSSGYNQPQHF.

The V and J genes are TRBV30 and TRBJ1-1; D is uncertain. V lost 5 bases, J lost 8 bases, and 12 bases lay in between. Looked up from germline, CDR1 is GTSNPN and CDR2 is SVGIG (reference sequence). This CDR3 has 11 residues. The CDR3: CAWGSNREAFF. As DNA, the CDR3 is TGTGCCTGGGGGTCAAATAGAGAAGCTTTCTTT.

A single count supports this clone. The chain combines TRBV28 with TRBJ2-7, with 9 positions matching TRBD1. V lost 9 bases to trimming and J lost 6 bases; unmatched junction nucleotides: 9. From germline, CDR1 is MDHEN and CDR2 SYDVKM. The CDR3 contains 13 residues. The CDR3 DNA sequence: TGTGCCAGTAACTACAGGGGGCCGGGCGAGCAGTACTTC. It is translated as CASNYRGPGEQYF.

This chain uses TRBV10-2 with TRBJ2-4, with D maybe TRBD2 (6 bases). The CDR3 is made up of 14 amino acids. V lost 3 bases and J 3 bases, leaving 9 bases between the germline ends. Germline CDR1 is WSHSY and CDR2 is SAAADI. For the CDR3, the DNA is TGCGCCAGCAGTGATCAGGGAGGCAAAAACATTCAGTACTTC. This gives the protein CASSDQGGKNIQYF.

V gene TRBV2 combines with J gene TRBJ2-1, with TRBD2 matching 7 bases. CDR1 and CDR2 from the germline V gene are SNHLY and FYNNEI. V gave up 8 bases and J gave up 6 bases; unmatched junction bases: 10. The CDR3 is 14 amino acids. CDR3 in DNA: TGTGCCAGCGAGCGGGACTACTTTTTCAATGAGCAGTTCTTC. Translating it yields CASERDYFFNEQFF.

This chain joins TRBV28 and TRBJ1-1, with D possibly TRBD1 on 6 matching bases. This CDR3 is 17 amino acids long. Trimming removed 6 bases from V and 0 bases from J, with 20 bases in between. The V gene's germline CDR1 is MDHEN and CDR2 SYDVKM. The CDR3: CASRSGQWGTLNTEAFF. The CDR3, as DNA: TGTGCCAGCAGATCTGGACAGTGGGGGACACTGAACACTGAAGCTTTCTTT.

The chain carries TRBV2 and TRBJ2-7; no clear D gene. From germline, CDR1 is SNHLY and CDR2 FYNNEI. CDR3 length: 11 residues. Trimming removed 5 bases from V and 4 bases from J, with 6 bases in between. CDR3 residues: CASSLVYEQYF. DNA for the CDR3: TGTGCCAGCAGTCTTGTTTACGAGCAGTACTTC. Combining the CDR3 with reference TRBV2 and TRBJ2-7 gives the whole variable domain EPEVTQTPSHQVTQMGQEVILRCVPISNHLYFYWYRQILGQKVEFLVSFYNNEISEKSEIFDDQFSVERPDGSNFTLKIRSTKLEDSAMYFCASSLVYEQYFGPGTRLTVT.

This rearrangement joins TRBV29-1 to TRBJ2-5; D not certain. V was cut by 8 bases and J by 0 bases, with 13 bases left in between. This CDR3 is 13 amino acids long. Germline-derived CDR1 and CDR2 are SQVTM and ANQGSEA. The CDR3 sequence: CSLKTRNQETQYF. CDR3 in DNA: TGCAGCCTAAAAACGCGGAACCAAGAGACCCAGTACTTC. The full variable domain, in which reference TRBV29-1 and TRBJ2-5 provide the parts outside the CDR3, is SAVISQKPSRDICQRGTSLTIQCQVDSQVTMMFWYRQQPGQSLTLIATANQGSEATYESGFVIDKFPISRPNLTFSTLTVSNMSPEDSSIYLCSLKTRNQETQYFGPGTRLLVL.

The CDR3 here is CASSLKSSSEQYF. Written as DNA, the CDR3 is TGTGCCAGCAGCTTAAAATCTTCTTCCGAGCAGTACTTC. The rearrangement uses TRBV11-3 and TRBJ2-7; no clear D gene. CDR3 length: 13 amino acids. V was pared by 2 bases and J by 6 bases, with 11 bases between. Germline V gene data show CDR1 as SGHNT and CDR2 as YENEEA.

The chain uses TRBV9 and TRBJ2-7; the match to TRBD1 covers 7 bases. V lost 4 bases to trimming and J lost 5 bases; unmatched junction nucleotides: 3. The germline gives CDR1 SGDLS, CDR2 YYNGEE. CDR3 length: 12 amino acids. CDR3 sequence reads: CASSSTGDEQYF. CDR3 DNA sequence: TGTGCCAGCAGCTCCACAGGGGACGAGCAGTACTTC.

Details on this clone: This specimen includes other DNA sequences encoding the same CDR3. The chain joins TRBV27 to TRBJ1-1; TRBD1 aligns across 9 bases. With V trimmed by 4 bases and J by 5 bases, 11 bases remained unmatched. CDR1 MNHEY and CDR2 SMNVEV come from the germline V gene (reference sequence). The CDR3 is 16 residues long. CDR3 DNA sequence: TGTGCCAGCAGTTACCTCCACTCACAGGGGGCGACTGAAGCTTTCTTT. Protein: CASSYLHSQGATEAFF.

The gene calls are TRBV19 and TRBJ1-4, with 8 bases matching TRBD1. The V and J ends lost 5 bases and 6 bases, in that order; junction bases with no gene match: 5. Germline-derived CDR1 and CDR2 are LNHDA and SQIVND (reference sequence). CDR3 length: 14 residues. CDR3 sequence: CASSVGRGHEKLFF. CDR3 DNA: TGTGCCAGTAGTGTTGGCAGGGGGCATGAAAAACTGTTTTTT. Drawing the rest from reference TRBV19 and TRBJ1-4, the complete variable domain is DGGITQSPKYLFRKEGQNVTLSCEQNLNHDAMYWYRQDPGQGLRLIYYSQIVNDFQKGDIAEGYSVSREKKESFPLTVTSAQKNPTAFYLCASSVGRGHEKLFFGSGTQLSVL.

This rearrangement joins TRBV2 to TRBJ2-2; TRBD2 agrees at 9 bases. Germline V gene lookup returns CDR1 SNHLY and CDR2 FYNNEI. The J segment lost 0 bases and the V segment lost 4 bases, leaving 3 bases of the junction unmatched. The CDR3 sequence is 16 residues long. The DNA of the CDR3 is TGTGCCAGCAGTGTGGCGGGAGGGCCGAACACCGGGGAGCTGTTTTTT. Translating gives CASSVAGGPNTGELFF.

The chain joins TRBV10-2 to TRBJ2-7, with D tentatively TRBD1 (5 bases). Germline CDR1 and CDR2: WSHSY and SAAADI. The CDR3 has 17 amino acids. Trimming took 0 bases from V and 0 from J, leaving 15 bases between them. Here the CDR3 reads CASSESVFRESSYEQYF. CDR3 nucleotides: TGCGCCAGCAGTGAGTCGGTGTTCAGGGAAAGCTCCTACGAGCAGTACTTC.

This clone occurred a few times. CDR3 amino acids: CASLTGLAGEVWDEQFF. CDR3 coding DNA: TGTGCCAGCCTCACCGGACTAGCGGGAGAAGTGTGGGATGAGCAGTTCTTC. The chain uses TRBV28 and TRBJ2-1, with TRBD2 matching 13 bases. V lost 8 bases, J lost 8 bases, and 15 bases stayed unmatched. CDR1 MDHEN and CDR2 SYDVKM come from the germline V gene. The CDR3 extends over 17 amino acids.

The CDR3 nucleotides read TGTGCCATCAGTGGAAGTGCGGGAGGAGAGCAGTACTTC. Translating it yields CAISGSAGGEQYF. The V call is TRBV10-3, the J call TRBJ2-7; 8 bases match TRBD2. Germline CDR1 and CDR2: ENHRY and SYGVKD. The junction had 6 bases not matched to a gene; V was cut back by 4 bases and J by 7 bases. The CDR3 runs 13 residues.

V usage is TRBV10-3 and J usage is TRBJ1-1, with 9 nucleotides matching TRBD1. Unmatched junction bases numbered 6, after V lost 4 bases and J lost 6 bases. Germline-derived CDR1 and CDR2 are ENHRY and SYGVKD. There are 14 residues in the CDR3. The CDR3 is CAISVDRGVSEAFF. The DNA of the CDR3 is TGTGCCATCAGTGTTGACAGGGGGGTGTCTGAAGCTTTCTTT.

V is TRBV4-2 and J is TRBJ2-7, with TRBD1 identical over 9 bases. J gave up 3 bases and V 0 bases, and 6 bases lay outside the gene matches. CDR1 LGHNA and CDR2 YNFKEQ come from the germline V gene. This CDR3 region has 16 residues. The CDR3 protein is CASSQDSGTGIYEQYF. In nucleotides, the CDR3 is TGTGCCAGCAGCCAAGATTCCGGGACAGGGATCTACGAGCAGTACTTC.

The V call is TRBV21-1, the J call TRBJ1-2; TRBD1, the table's D call, lacks a check against the DNA. TRBV21-1 is an annotated pseudogene. This CDR3 spans 15 amino acids. This chain's CDR3 is CASSNRQGANYGYTF. CDR3 nucleotide sequence: TGTGCCAGCAGCAATCGACAGGGGGCGAACTATGGCTACACCTTC.